The clone carrying this T cell receptor beta chain came up many times. Antigen unknown. Trimming pared 6 bases from V and 5 bases from J, leaving 14 bases between. The CDR3 runs to 14 residues. In germline, CDR1 is MDHEN, CDR2 SYDVKM. TCRdb redid the calling of the RT-PCR reads with MiXCR, one entry per CDR3 protein. Here the sample spans over 150,000 distinct CDR3 sequences, roughly 10% being singletons. These data are taken from a study of response to subunit inactivated influenza vaccine. Study conclusions and caveats: Every seasonal influenza vaccination brings in few new T cells, the authors suggested.

This receptor was taken from a man between 50 and 75 years old who received an inactivated influenza vaccine. This chain uses TRBV28 with TRBJ2-4; D is perhaps TRBD1 (6 bases). The sequencing used CD8+ T cells sorted from PBMCs, collected 23 to 25 months after vaccination. The DNA for the CDR3 is TGTGCCAGCAGCCGTGACAGGCGGGAAAACATTCAGTACTTC. Translated: CASSRDRRENIQYF.